Shown below are 10 T cell receptor beta chains from a single sample sequenced in a study of cytomegalovirus exposure and HLA in healthy donors (dated by TCRdb to the late 2010s). Library preparation used the immunoSEQ multiplex PCR assay. A mixture of 60 forward primers for TCR Vbeta segments and 13 reverse primers for TCR Jbeta segments was used in the multiplex PCR. As stored in TCRdb, this immuneACCESS dataset retains in-frame rearrangements with V and J assigned. A fraction of the clones does not appear; measured against another copy, unresolved V genes explain less than half of the discrepancy, and the remainder lacks a known reason. Across this sample there are 100,000 or so clones, with approximately 83% seen only once. The leading ten clones occupy approximately 6.1% of the sample. Material for sequencing was PBMCs. The receptors were gathered from a man between 18 and 29 years old in good health and CMV-seronegative.

The CDR3 loop reads CASRSGQGEGYTF. The CDR3 DNA is TGTGCCAGCAGATCTGGACAGGGAGAAGGCTACACCTTC. The genes are TRBV28 and TRBJ1-2; 8 bases are shared with TRBD1. This CDR3 has 13 amino acids. The V gene end was trimmed by 6 bases and the J gene end by 8 bases; junction bases not matched to a gene: 8. In germline, CDR1 is MDHEN, CDR2 SYDVKM.

J is TRBJ2-6 and V is TRBV9; TRBD1 is a possible D gene (6 bases). Trimming removed 0 bases from V and 3 bases from J, with 10 bases in between. CDR3 size: 16 residues. Germline-derived CDR1 and CDR2 are SGDLS and YYNGEE. CDR3 protein: CASSVGAGDGANVLTF. Here the CDR3 DNA reads TGTGCCAGCAGCGTAGGGGCAGGGGATGGGGCCAACGTCCTGACTTTC. The full variable domain, in which reference TRBV9 and TRBJ2-6 provide the parts outside the CDR3, is DSGVTQTPKHLITATGQRVTLRCSPRSGDLSVYWYQQSLDQGLQFLIQYYNGEERAKGNILERFSAQQFPDLHSELNLSSLELGDSALYFCASSVGAGDGANVLTFGAGSRLTVL.

This chain uses TRBV27 with TRBJ2-7; 7 bases agree with TRBD1. CDR1 is MNHEY and CDR2 is SMNVEV in the germline V gene (reference sequence). This CDR3 has 17 residues. V shed 5 bases and J 3 bases; nucleotides not matched to a gene: 16. CDR3 sequence reads: CASSPLRGDREYYEQYF. CDR3 sequence (DNA): TGTGCCAGCAGTCCACTCCGAGGGGACAGAGAGTACTACGAGCAGTACTTC.

The chain recombines TRBV30 with TRBJ1-2; 7 bases are shared with TRBD1. This CDR3 has 12 amino acids. Germline loops: CDR1 GTSNPN, CDR2 SVGIG (reference sequence). J lost 2 bases, V lost 4 bases, and 1 base had no gene match. CDR3 sequence reads: CAWTGQNYGYTF. Here the CDR3 DNA reads TGTGCCTGGACGGGACAGAACTATGGCTACACCTTC.

The rearrangement joins TRBV25-1 to TRBJ1-2; perhaps TRBD1 as D (5 bases). Germline CDR1 and CDR2: MGHDK and SYGVNS. Trimming removed 0 bases at V and 6 bases at J, with 8 bases between. The CDR3 spans 13 residues. This CDR3 reads CASSEYMGHGYTF. The CDR3 nucleotides read TGTGCCAGCAGTGAATATATGGGGCATGGCTACACCTTC.

To note about this clone: Sequence at one end of the junction differs from germline and may be a read error. The chain has TRBV9 and TRBJ1-1; 7 bases are shared with TRBD1. Germline CDR1 reads SGDLS; CDR2 reads YYNGEE. The CDR3 has 13 amino acids. CDR3 protein: CTSSLGQSTEAFF. The CDR3, as DNA: TGTACCAGCAGCCTGGGACAGAGCACTGAAGCTTTCTTT. The whole variable domain, remainder taken from reference TRBV9 and TRBJ1-1, is DSGVTQTPKHLITATGQRVTLRCSPRSGDLSVYWYQQSLDQGLQFLIQYYNGEERAKGNILERFSAQQFPDLHSELNLSSLELGDSALYFCTSSLGQSTEAFFGQGTRLTVV.

The genes are TRBV6-6 and TRBJ2-1, with 8 bases fitting TRBD2. The J segment lost 0 bases and the V segment lost 6 bases, leaving 4 bases of the junction unmatched. The CDR3 consists of 15 residues. CDR1 and CDR2 from the germline V gene are MNHNY and SVGAGI (reference sequence). The CDR3 is CASRRREDSYNEQFF. The CDR3 bases are TGTGCCAGCAGGAGGCGGGAGGACTCCTACAATGAGCAGTTCTTC.

The V and J genes are TRBV27 and TRBJ1-4, with TRBD1 matching over 9 bases. This CDR3 comprises 14 residues. Losses at the gene ends were 5 bases for V and 7 bases for J; bases not matched to a gene: 5. Germline V gives CDR1 MNHEY, CDR2 SMNVEV (reference sequence). In DNA form, the CDR3 reads TGTGCCAGCAGTCCAACAGGGGGCAGTGAAAAACTGTTTTTT. Its translation is CASSPTGGSEKLFF.

This clone showed up just once. CDR3 region: CATSRVVGTSGFSYEQYF. In DNA form, the CDR3 reads TGTGCCACCAGCAGAGTCGTCGGGACTAGCGGGTTCTCCTACGAGCAGTACTTC. The chain combines TRBV15 with TRBJ2-7, with TRBD2 identical over 12 bases. The CDR3 runs to 18 residues. V shed 1 base, J shed 0 bases, and the junction held 7 bases outside the gene matches. In germline, CDR1 is LNHNV, CDR2 YYDKDF (reference sequence).

The chain uses TRBV28 and TRBJ2-3; D is undetermined. The CDR3 runs 15 residues. Germline V gene lookup returns CDR1 MDHEN and CDR2 SYDVKM. Deletions cut 8 bases from V and 0 bases from J, with 15 bases between. As DNA, the CDR3 is TGTGCCAGCGTCGTTCGCGATCCTAGCACAGATACGCAGTATTTT. Translating it yields CASVVRDPSTDTQYF.